The 20 T cell receptor beta chains in this list originate from one sample, sequenced in a study of blood T cell repertoires in COVID-19. Assay used: immunoSEQ multiplex PCR; TCRdb lists only in-frame clones, some missing. The sample consists of 35,000 to 45,000 clones, about 86% of them appearing once. Sequencing input: peripheral blood. Every receptor here comes from a man between 65 and 80 years old with acute or convalescent COVID-19.

The gene calls are TRBV24-1 and TRBJ2-5; 10 bases are a match to TRBD2. This CDR3 has 15 amino acids. After removal of 3 bases from V and 4 bases from J, the junction contained 4 bases not matched to a gene. Germline CDR1 and CDR2: KGHDR and SFDVKD. The CDR3 sequence: CATSDTSGASETQYF. The CDR3 bases are TGTGCCACCAGTGATACTAGCGGGGCGTCAGAGACCCAGTACTTC.

The chain uses TRBV11-2 and TRBJ1-4; D not resolved. Trimming removed 2 bases from V and 0 bases from J, with 13 bases in between. Germline V gene lookup returns CDR1 SGHAT and CDR2 FQNNGV. CDR3 size: 17 residues. As DNA, the CDR3 is TGTGCCAGCAGCTTAATGGCAGCTGGAGCAACTAATGAAAAACTGTTTTTT. Translation: CASSLMAAGATNEKLFF.

The table lists this clone with a few counts. V and J are TRBV6-5 and TRBJ1-2; a possible D gene is TRBD1 (5 bases). V lost 5 bases and J lost 9, with 19 bases in between. The CDR3 extends over 14 amino acids. Germline loops: CDR1 MNHEY, CDR2 SVGAGI. In nucleotides, the CDR3 is TGTGCCAGCAGTCCCCGGCCAGGGCCGGAACGCTACACCTTC. This gives the protein CASSPRPGPERYTF.

The CDR3 DNA is TGCGCCAGCAGCTTGGGACAGGGGATCGAAAACACCATATATTTT. It encodes CASSLGQGIENTIYF. The chain carries TRBV5-1 and TRBJ1-3; 8 bases line up with TRBD1. This CDR3 region has 15 residues. The germline CDR1 and CDR2 sequences are SGHRS and YFSETQ. V lost 0 bases, J lost 6 bases, and 5 bases stayed unmatched. Full variable domain (outside the CDR3, taken from reference TRBV5-1 and TRBJ1-3): KAGVTQTPRYLIKTRGQQVTLSCSPISGHRSVSWYQQTPGQGLQFLFEYFSETQRNKGNFPGRFSGRQFSNSRSEMNVSTLELGDSALYLCASSLGQGIENTIYFGEGSWLTVV.

V usage is TRBV18 and J usage is TRBJ2-7; a weak D match, TRBD1 (6 bases). Germline-derived CDR1 and CDR2 are KGHSH and LQKENI. The CDR3 length is 15 residues. V shed 0 bases and J shed 4 bases, with 13 bases lying between them. The CDR3 region is CASSPPSRGTYEQYF. As DNA, the CDR3 is TGTGCCAGCTCACCACCGTCCAGGGGTACGTACGAGCAGTACTTC.

This clone was seen a single time. The J gene is TRBJ2-7, the V gene TRBV6-5; 7 bases fit TRBD1. The germline V gene encodes CDR1 MNHEY and CDR2 SVGAGI. The length of the CDR3 is 15 residues. V lost 1 base, J lost 2 bases, and 5 bases stayed unmatched. The CDR3 spells CASSYFIGGPYEQYF. In DNA form, the CDR3 reads TGTGCCAGCAGTTACTTCATAGGGGGCCCCTACGAGCAGTACTTC.

V and J are TRBV5-4 and TRBJ2-3; 9 bases fit TRBD2. The germline gives CDR1 SGHNT, CDR2 YYREEE (reference sequence). The CDR3 is made up of 15 amino acids. V was clipped by 0 bases and J by 6 bases; unmatched bases: 5. DNA for the CDR3: TGTGCCAGCAGCTTGGCAGCGGGGGGTCCTGATACGCAGTATTTT. Protein product: CASSLAAGGPDTQYF.

The CDR3 reads CASSSSGTQNTEAFF. CDR3 coding DNA: TGTGCCAGCAGCTCCTCCGGGACACAGAACACTGAAGCTTTCTTT. This chain links TRBV11-2 with TRBJ1-1; the D gene is possibly TRBD1 (6 bases). The germline V and J ends were trimmed by 4 bases and 1 base, with 13 bases remaining between them. CDR1 and CDR2 (germline): SGHAT, FQNNGV. CDR3 length equals 15 residues.

This chain connects TRBV5-1 to TRBJ2-1, with 12 bases matching TRBD2. The CDR3 is made up of 16 amino acids. The V segment lost 7 bases and the J segment 5 bases; nucleotides outside the gene matches: 10. Per germline, CDR1 SGHRS and CDR2 YFSETQ. Here the CDR3 DNA reads TGCGCCAGCCGCCCCTGGGCTAGCGGGAGGGACAATGAGCAGTTCTTC. Protein: CASRPWASGRDNEQFF. Full variable domain (outside the CDR3, taken from reference TRBV5-1 and TRBJ2-1): KAGVTQTPRYLIKTRGQQVTLSCSPISGHRSVSWYQQTPGQGLQFLFEYFSETQRNKGNFPGRFSGRQFSNSRSEMNVSTLELGDSALYLCASRPWASGRDNEQFFGPGTRLTVL.

The chain joins TRBV5-5 to TRBJ2-1, with D tentatively TRBD2 (6 bases). Germline values: CDR1 SGHKS, CDR2 YYEKEE (reference sequence). CDR3 length: 13 residues. Trimming took off 3 bases at V and 9 bases at J, with 13 bases between the two ends. CDR3 protein: CASSWRGDGEQFF. DNA for the CDR3: TGTGCCAGCAGCTGGCGGGGAGATGGTGAGCAGTTCTTC.

The chain couples TRBV28 to TRBJ1-5, with D possibly TRBD1 on 5 matching bases. V lost 3 bases to trimming and J lost 9 bases, with 15 bases between them. The CDR3 extends over 14 amino acids. Per the germline V gene, CDR1 is MDHEN and CDR2 is SYDVKM. In nucleotides, the CDR3 is TGTGCCAGCAGTTTCTTTTTCAGGGATGGGCCCCAGCATTTT. The encoded protein is CASSFFFRDGPQHF. Filled out from reference TRBV28 and TRBJ1-5, the complete variable domain reads DVKVTQSSRYLVKRTGEKVFLECVQDMDHENMFWYRQDPGLGLRLIYFSYDVKMKEKGDIPEGYSVSREKKERFSLILESASTNQTSMYLCASSFFFRDGPQHFGDGTRLSIL.

V gene TRBV13 combines with J gene TRBJ1-5; D ambiguous. The CDR3 extends over 15 amino acids. Trimming left V 4 bases short and J 0 bases short, with 10 bases between. In germline, CDR1 is PRHDT, CDR2 FYEKMQ (reference sequence). This CDR3 is CASSSPHYSNQPQHF. DNA of the CDR3: TGTGCCAGCAGCTCCCCTCACTATAGCAATCAGCCCCAGCATTTT.

The V and J genes are TRBV12-3 or TRBV12-4 and TRBJ2-3; D gene unclear. V lost 3 bases and J lost 5, with 9 bases in between. The CDR3 is 13 residues long. CDR3 DNA sequence: TGTGCCAGCAGTTTTGCTAGTGGAGATACGCAGTATTTT. This encodes CASSFASGDTQYF.

The chain couples TRBV5-1 to TRBJ1-2, with D unresolved. Germline loops: CDR1 SGHRS, CDR2 YFSETQ. CDR3 size: 13 residues. V was clipped by 2 bases and J by 3 bases, with 8 bases between them. CDR3 in DNA: TGCGCCAGCAGCTTTAGCGGCGACTATGGCTACACCTTC. It specifies CASSFSGDYGYTF.

This chain joins TRBV11-2 and TRBJ2-7; 9 nucleotides match TRBD2. CDR3 size: 16 residues. Germline loops: CDR1 SGHAT, CDR2 FQNNGV. Trimming removed 5 bases from V and 2 bases from J; junction bases left unmatched: 10. DNA for the CDR3: TGTGCCAGCAGCCCCTTTAGGACTAGCGTCGCCTACGAGCAGTACTTC. Its translation is CASSPFRTSVAYEQYF.

The rearrangement uses TRBV12-3 or TRBV12-4 and TRBJ2-2; no firm D call. The germline V and J ends were trimmed by 1 base and 5 bases, with 5 bases remaining between them. CDR3 length equals 13 residues. DNA for the CDR3: TGTGCCAGCAGTTTAGACTTTACCGGGGAGCTGTTTTTT. Translated: CASSLDFTGELFF.

Only a few counts were recorded for this clone. The chain uses TRBV5-6 and TRBJ2-7; 10 bases match TRBD1. This CDR3 spans 15 amino acids. Trimming removed 2 bases from V and 7 bases from J; junction bases left unmatched: 9. CDR1 is SGHDT and CDR2 is YYEEEE in the germline V gene. Here the CDR3 DNA reads TGTGCCAGCAGCTTAGGGGGGACAGGGGCGTGGGAGCAGTACTTC. This translates into CASSLGGTGAWEQYF.

The chain links TRBV5-8 to TRBJ1-5; no reliable D call. V was shortened by 6 bases and J by 0 bases, with 10 bases between the two germline ends. This CDR3 is built from 14 residues. CDR1 is SGHTS, CDR2 YDEGEE, per germline. CDR3: CASTPQVSNQPQHF. As DNA, the CDR3 is TGTGCCAGCACCCCCCAGGTTAGCAATCAGCCCCAGCATTTT.

The genes are TRBV5-1 and TRBJ1-2; a possible D gene is TRBD1 (5 bases). The CDR3 extends over 15 amino acids. Trimming cost V 2 bases and J 1 base, with 12 bases left between them. Per the germline V gene, CDR1 is SGHRS and CDR2 is YFSETQ. DNA for the CDR3: TGCGCCAGCAGCTTAGGAGGGGAAGGTAACTATGGCTACACCTTC. Amino acids: CASSLGGEGNYGYTF.

V is TRBV5-1 and J is TRBJ1-1; TRBD1 agrees at 11 bases. With 4 bases clipped from V and 0 bases from J, the junction kept 5 bases outside the gene matches. Germline V gene data show CDR1 as SGHRS and CDR2 as YFSETQ. The CDR3 length is 16 residues. The CDR3 loop is CASSPGTGGMNTEAFF. Written as DNA, the CDR3 is TGCGCCAGCAGCCCCGGGACAGGGGGAATGAACACTGAAGCTTTCTTT. Full variable domain (missing parts from reference TRBV5-1 and TRBJ1-1): KAGVTQTPRYLIKTRGQQVTLSCSPISGHRSVSWYQQTPGQGLQFLFEYFSETQRNKGNFPGRFSGRQFSNSRSEMNVSTLELGDSALYLCASSPGTGGMNTEAFFGQGTRLTVV.